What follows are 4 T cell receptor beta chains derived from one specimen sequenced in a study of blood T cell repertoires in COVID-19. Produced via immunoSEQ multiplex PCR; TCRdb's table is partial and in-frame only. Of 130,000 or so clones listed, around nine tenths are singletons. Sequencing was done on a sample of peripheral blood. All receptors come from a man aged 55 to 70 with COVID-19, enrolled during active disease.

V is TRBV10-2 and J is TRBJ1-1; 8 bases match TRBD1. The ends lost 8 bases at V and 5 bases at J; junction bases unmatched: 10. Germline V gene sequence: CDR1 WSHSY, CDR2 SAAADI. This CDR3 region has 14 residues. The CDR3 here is CASSSGQAVTEAFF. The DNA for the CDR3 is TGCGCCAGCTCCTCGGGACAGGCGGTTACTGAAGCTTTCTTT.

The CDR3 DNA reads as TGTGCCAGCAGCAGGGACACCGGGGAGCTGTTTTTT. This codes for CASSRDTGELFF. The chain uses TRBV2 and TRBJ2-2; D might be TRBD1 (5 bases). Trimming shortened V by 6 bases and J by 3 bases, and 5 bases separated the two germline ends. CDR3 length: 12 amino acids. Germline assignment: CDR1 SNHLY and CDR2 FYNNEI.

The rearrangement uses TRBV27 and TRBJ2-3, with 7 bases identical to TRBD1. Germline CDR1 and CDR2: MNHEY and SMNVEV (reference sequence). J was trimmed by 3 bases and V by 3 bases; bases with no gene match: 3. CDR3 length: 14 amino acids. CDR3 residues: CASSFRQGTDTQYF. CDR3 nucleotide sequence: TGTGCCAGCAGTTTTAGACAGGGAACAGATACGCAGTATTTT.

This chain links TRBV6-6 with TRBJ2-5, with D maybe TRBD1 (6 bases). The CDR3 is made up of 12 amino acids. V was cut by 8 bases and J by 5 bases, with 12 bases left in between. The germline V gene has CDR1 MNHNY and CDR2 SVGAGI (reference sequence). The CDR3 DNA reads TGTGCCAGCGGACAGCGCATGGAGACCCAGTACTTC. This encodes CASGQRMETQYF.